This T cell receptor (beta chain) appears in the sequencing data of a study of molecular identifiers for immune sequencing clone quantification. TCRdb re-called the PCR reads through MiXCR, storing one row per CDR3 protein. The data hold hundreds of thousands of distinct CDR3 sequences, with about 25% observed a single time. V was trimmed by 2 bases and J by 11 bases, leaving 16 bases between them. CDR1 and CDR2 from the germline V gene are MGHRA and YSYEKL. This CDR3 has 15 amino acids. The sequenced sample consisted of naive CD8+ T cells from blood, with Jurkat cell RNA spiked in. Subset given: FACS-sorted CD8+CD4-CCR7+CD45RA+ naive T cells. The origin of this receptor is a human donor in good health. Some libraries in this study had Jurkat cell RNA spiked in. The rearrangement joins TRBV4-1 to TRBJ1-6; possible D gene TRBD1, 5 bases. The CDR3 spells CASSQSSAGNPPLHF. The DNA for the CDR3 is TGCGCCAGCAGCCAATCGTCAGCAGGGAACCCACCCCTCCACTTT.